This T cell receptor beta chain came from a study of molecular identifiers for immune sequencing clone quantification (dated by TCRdb to 2016 to 2018). Concerning the study at large: For a replicate experiment, RNA from approximately 20,000 or 100,000 naive CD8 T cells was divided into five aliquots, of which four were sequenced. CD8 T cells were used in a methods study to benchmark molecular-identifier clustering-based TCR repertoire sequencing (MIDCIRS) and TCR RNA copy counting.

CDR1 is given as PRHDT and CDR2 as FYEKMQ, both from the germline V gene (reference sequence). The CDR3 sequence holds 13 residues, the cysteine and phenylalanine included. The retained sequence is limited to the CDR3, 39 bases, with the frame set at the first base. V is shortened by 8 bases, J by 5 bases, and the region joining them spans 14 bases. The full study reports these points: Naive libraries contained spiked-in Jurkat TCR RNA (more than nine copies' worth), which is not part of the donor repertoire. Modeling estimated about three recovered TCR RNA copies per cell, compared with about ten by digital PCR, which implies roughly 30% capture efficiency. Spiked-in Jurkat TCR RNA equivalent to a single cell was reported to be detectable even among over 800,000 naive CD8 T cells. Identical TCR molecules sharing a barcode could cause highly expanded clone sizes to be underestimated. When barcode sub-clustering was not used, chimeric consensus sequences inflated TCR diversity, with chimeras reaching as high as 47%. In CMV-specific effector cells, over 97% of molecules were held by clones above 20 RNA copies, whereas under 1% of molecules were held by such clones in naive cells.

This clonotype was seen only a few times. The specificity of this receptor is unknown. No much larger clonotype is one base removed from it; base qualities were not supplied. Libraries of naive CD8 T cells were built from approximately 22,000 to 940,000 sorted cells, with 10%, 30% or 50% of the purified RNA used. Naive CD8 T cells were FACS-sorted as CD8+CD4-CCR7+CD45RA+ on a BD FACSAria II into RLT Plus buffer. Detection sensitivity was tested by spiking Jurkat RNA equal to 9 to 10 TCR copies' worth into samples containing about 18,000-1,000,000 naive CD8 T cells. Enrichment of CD8 T cells was performed with RosetteSep CD8+ T Cell Enrichment Cocktail and Ficoll-Paque, after which ACK red cell lysis was carried out. Library generation was performed with PCR. Sequenced on an Illumina HiSeq 4000. Bulk TCR libraries were made following a previously described method, with the TCR primers given in Table S5. Purification of total RNA was performed with the Qiagen AllPrep DNA/RNA kit. Reads from multiple sequencing runs of the same library were pooled before analysis. Processing in the source paper ran as follows. Only reads with exact TCR constant sequence were kept, trimmed to 150 nt, and grouped by their 12-nt molecular barcodes. Within each barcode group, reads were sub-clustered at a 15% Levenshtein threshold, and quality-weighted consensus sequences were built per RNA molecule. Non-functional sequences were discarded, and so were lower-count sequences lying one edit away from another sequence. Based on a fit of two negative binomial distributions, barcode sub-clusters having less than 20% of the maximum read count were discarded. Clones were called with MiXCR by TCRdb after fastp trimmed the public reads at Q25, and only in-frame beta chains were retained. When rows share a CDR3 protein, they turn into one entry using the most common DNA and genes. These V and J calls derive from TCRdb rather than the authors' analysis. The sample profile shows just under 650,000 distinct CDR3 sequences; less than 20% of them were found once. The top ten constitute around 0.86% of the sample.

Specimen: naive CD8+ T cells from blood, with Jurkat cell RNA spiked in. Read against the paper, the sample's cell subset or site label means: FACS-sorted CD8+CD4-CCR7+CD45RA+ naive T cells. This sequence uses TRBV13 and TRBJ2-3; the D gene is unclear. The sequence derives from a human donor in good health. Some libraries in this study had Jurkat cell RNA spiked in. The CDR3 protein sequence reads: CASAPQWGDTQYF. Read as DNA, the sequence is TGTGCCAGCGCCCCCCAGTGGGGAGATACGCAGTATTTT.